This T cell receptor beta chain appears in the sequencing data of a study of blood T cell repertoires in COVID-19. The wider study: Spain, Italy and the United States supplied samples that represented acute and convalescent COVID-19. Nucleic acid was either cDNA or gDNA, and it came from T cells, B-cell-depleted T cells, or PBMCs.

As handled by the study authors: Reference gene primer amplification in the assay estimated nucleated cell counts. Sequencing used immunoSEQ multiplex PCR; TCRdb keeps in-frame clones, though not all of them. V, J and clone size are those of that table, while D and trimming were read from the DNA. The sample includes tens of thousands of clones, about four fifths seen only once; the top ten take approximately 10%. Germline CDR1 is GTSNPN and CDR2 is SVGIG (reference sequence). The CDR3 has 18 amino acids. J lost 2 bases, V lost 2 bases, and 14 bases had no gene match. The V gene is TRBV30, the J gene TRBJ2-7, with TRBD2 matching over 11 bases. This TCR was recovered from a human donor in a cohort sampled during active COVID-19. The specimen was peripheral blood. DNA of the CDR3: TGTGCCTGGAGTTCCCAGGTTGGACTAGCGGGTTTCCCCTACGAGCAGTACTTC. Amino acids: CAWSSQVGLAGFPYEQYF.